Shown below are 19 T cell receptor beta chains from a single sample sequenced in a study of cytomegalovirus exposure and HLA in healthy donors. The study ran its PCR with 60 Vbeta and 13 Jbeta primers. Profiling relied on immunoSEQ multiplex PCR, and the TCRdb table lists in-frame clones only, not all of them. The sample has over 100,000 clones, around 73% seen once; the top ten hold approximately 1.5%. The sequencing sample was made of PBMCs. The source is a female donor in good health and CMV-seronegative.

The chain's CDR3 is CASSLAGTGVEKLFF. DNA for the CDR3: TGTGCCAGCAGCTTAGCCGGGACAGGGGTTGAAAAACTGTTTTTT. V gene TRBV7-2 combines with J gene TRBJ1-4; 10 bases map to TRBD1. This CDR3 is 15 amino acids long. Looked up from germline, CDR1 is SGHTA and CDR2 is FQGNSA. V lost 0 bases to trimming and J lost 7 bases; unmatched junction nucleotides: 2.

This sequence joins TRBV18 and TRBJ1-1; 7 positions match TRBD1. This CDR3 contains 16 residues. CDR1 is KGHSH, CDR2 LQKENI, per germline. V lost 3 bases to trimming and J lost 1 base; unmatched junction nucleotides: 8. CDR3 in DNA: TGTGCCAGCTCACCTCCGACAGGGATACAGAACACTGAAGCTTTCTTT. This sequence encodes CASSPPTGIQNTEAFF.

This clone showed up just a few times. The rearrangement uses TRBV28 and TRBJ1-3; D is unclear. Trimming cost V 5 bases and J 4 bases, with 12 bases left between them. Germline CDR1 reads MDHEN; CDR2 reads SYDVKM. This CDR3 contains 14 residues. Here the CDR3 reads CASSPRGVGNTIYF. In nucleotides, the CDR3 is TGTGCCAGCAGTCCCCGCGGGGTCGGAAACACCATATATTTT. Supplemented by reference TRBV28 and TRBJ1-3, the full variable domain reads DVKVTQSSRYLVKRTGEKVFLECVQDMDHENMFWYRQDPGLGLRLIYFSYDVKMKEKGDIPEGYSVSREKKERFSLILESASTNQTSMYLCASSPRGVGNTIYFGEGSWLTVV.

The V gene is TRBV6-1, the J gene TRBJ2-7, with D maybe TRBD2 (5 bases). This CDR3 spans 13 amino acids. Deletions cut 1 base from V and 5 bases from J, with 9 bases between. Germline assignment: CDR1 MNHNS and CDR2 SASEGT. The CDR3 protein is CASSEVWRDEQYF. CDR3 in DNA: TGTGCCAGCAGTGAAGTCTGGCGGGACGAGCAGTACTTC.

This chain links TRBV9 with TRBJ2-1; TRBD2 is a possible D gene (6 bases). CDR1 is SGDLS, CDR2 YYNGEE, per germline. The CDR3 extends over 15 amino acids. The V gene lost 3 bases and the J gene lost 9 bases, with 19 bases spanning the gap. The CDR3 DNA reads TGTGCCAGCAGCGGGGGGGACCCCCATCAGGGTGAGCAGTTCTTC. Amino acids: CASSGGDPHQGEQFF. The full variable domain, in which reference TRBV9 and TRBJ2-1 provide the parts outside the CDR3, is DSGVTQTPKHLITATGQRVTLRCSPRSGDLSVYWYQQSLDQGLQFLIQYYNGEERAKGNILERFSAQQFPDLHSELNLSSLELGDSALYFCASSGGDPHQGEQFFGPGTRLTVL.

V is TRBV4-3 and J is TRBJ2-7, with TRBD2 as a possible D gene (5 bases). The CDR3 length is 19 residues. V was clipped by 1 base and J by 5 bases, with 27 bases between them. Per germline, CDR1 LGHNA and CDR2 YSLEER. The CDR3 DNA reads TGCGCCAGCAGCCAAGGTGGGGTCCTAACTAGAGGCCCAGCAGACGAGCAGTACTTC. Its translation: CASSQGGVLTRGPADEQYF.

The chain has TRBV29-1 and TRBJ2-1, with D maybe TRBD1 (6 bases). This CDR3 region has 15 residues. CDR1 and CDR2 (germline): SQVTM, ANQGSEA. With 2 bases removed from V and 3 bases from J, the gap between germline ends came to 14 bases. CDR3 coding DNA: TGCAGCGTTGAATTTGGAACAGGGATCTACAATGAGCAGTTCTTC. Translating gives CSVEFGTGIYNEQFF.

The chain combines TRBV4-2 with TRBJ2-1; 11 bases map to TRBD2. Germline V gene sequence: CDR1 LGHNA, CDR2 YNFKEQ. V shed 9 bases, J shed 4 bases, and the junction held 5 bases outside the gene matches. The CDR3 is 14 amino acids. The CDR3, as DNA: TGTGCCAGTAGCACTAGCGGGGGTTACAATGAGCAGTTCTTC. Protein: CASSTSGGYNEQFF.

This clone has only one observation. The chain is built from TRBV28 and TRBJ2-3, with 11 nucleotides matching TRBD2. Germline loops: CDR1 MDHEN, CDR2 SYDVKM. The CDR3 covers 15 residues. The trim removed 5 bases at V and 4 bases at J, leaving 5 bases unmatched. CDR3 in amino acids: CASSPLAGGPDTQYF. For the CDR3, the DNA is TGTGCCAGCAGTCCTCTAGCGGGAGGACCAGATACGCAGTATTTT.

DNA for the CDR3: TGTGCCAGCAGGACTAGCGGGAGTTACGAGCAGTACTTC. This gives the protein CASRTSGSYEQYF. J is TRBJ2-7 and V is TRBV14; 12 positions agree with TRBD2. V lost 6 bases to trimming and J lost 4 bases; unmatched junction nucleotides: 1. Germline values: CDR1 SGHDN, CDR2 FVKESK. The CDR3 spans 13 residues. Using reference TRBV14 and TRBJ2-7 for the parts outside the CDR3, the full variable domain is EAGVTQFPSHSVIEKGQTVTLRCDPISGHDNLYWYRRVMGKEIKFLLHFVKESKQDESGMPNNRFLAERTGGTYSTLKVQPAELEDSGVYFCASRTSGSYEQYFGPGTRLTVT.

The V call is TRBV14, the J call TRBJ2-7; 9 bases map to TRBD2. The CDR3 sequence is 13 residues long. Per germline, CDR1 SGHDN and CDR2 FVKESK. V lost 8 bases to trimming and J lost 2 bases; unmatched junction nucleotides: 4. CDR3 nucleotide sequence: TGTGCCAGCGGGCTAGCGGGAACCTACGAGCAGTACTTC. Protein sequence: CASGLAGTYEQYF.

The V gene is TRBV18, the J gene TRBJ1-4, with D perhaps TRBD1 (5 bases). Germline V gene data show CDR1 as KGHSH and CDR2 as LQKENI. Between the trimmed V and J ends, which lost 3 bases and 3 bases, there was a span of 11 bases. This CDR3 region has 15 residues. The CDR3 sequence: CASSPPTDPNEKLFF. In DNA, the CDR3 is TGTGCCAGCTCACCCCCGACAGACCCTAATGAAAAACTGTTTTTT.

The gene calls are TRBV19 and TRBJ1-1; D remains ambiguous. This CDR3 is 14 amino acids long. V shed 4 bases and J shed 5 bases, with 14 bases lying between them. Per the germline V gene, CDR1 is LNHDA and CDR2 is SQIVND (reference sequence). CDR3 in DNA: TGTGCCAGTAGTAAGGTAGCAGAGGCTACTGAAGCTTTCTTT. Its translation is CASSKVAEATEAFF.

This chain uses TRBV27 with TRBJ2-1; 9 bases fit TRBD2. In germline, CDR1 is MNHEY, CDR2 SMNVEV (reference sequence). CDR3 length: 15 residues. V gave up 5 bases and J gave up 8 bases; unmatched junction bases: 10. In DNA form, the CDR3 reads TGTGCCAGCAGTCCAGGACTAGCGAGATCCGATGAGCAGTTCTTC. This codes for CASSPGLARSDEQFF.

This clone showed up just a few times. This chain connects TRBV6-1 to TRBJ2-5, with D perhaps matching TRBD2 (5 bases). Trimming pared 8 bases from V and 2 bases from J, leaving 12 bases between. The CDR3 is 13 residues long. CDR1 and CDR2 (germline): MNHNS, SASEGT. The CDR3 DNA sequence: TGTGCCAGCCGGGGATGGGTTCAAGAGACCCAGTACTTC. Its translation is CASRGWVQETQYF.

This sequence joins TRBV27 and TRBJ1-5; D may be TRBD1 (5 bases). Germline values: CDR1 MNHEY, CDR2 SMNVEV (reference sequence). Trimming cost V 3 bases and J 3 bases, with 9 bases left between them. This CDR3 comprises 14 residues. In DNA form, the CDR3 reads TGTGCCAGCAGTTTGGTAGGGGCCAATCAGCCCCAGCATTTT. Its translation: CASSLVGANQPQHF.

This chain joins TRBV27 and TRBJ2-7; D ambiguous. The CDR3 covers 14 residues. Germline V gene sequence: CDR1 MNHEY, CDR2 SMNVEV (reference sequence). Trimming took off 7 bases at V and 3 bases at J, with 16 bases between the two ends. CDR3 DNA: TGTGCCAGCACCTCAGCGTCCAGATTCTACGAGCAGTACTTC. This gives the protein CASTSASRFYEQYF.

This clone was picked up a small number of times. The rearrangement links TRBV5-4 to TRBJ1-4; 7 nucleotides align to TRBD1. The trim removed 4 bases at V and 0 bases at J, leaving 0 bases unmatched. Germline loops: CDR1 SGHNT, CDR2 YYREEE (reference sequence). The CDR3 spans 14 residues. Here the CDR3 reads CASSQGATNEKLFF. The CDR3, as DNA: TGTGCCAGCAGCCAGGGGGCAACTAATGAAAAACTGTTTTTT.

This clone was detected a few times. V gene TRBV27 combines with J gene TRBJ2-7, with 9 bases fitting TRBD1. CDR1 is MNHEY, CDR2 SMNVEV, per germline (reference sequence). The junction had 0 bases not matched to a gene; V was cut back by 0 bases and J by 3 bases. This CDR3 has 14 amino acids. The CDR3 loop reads CASSLSTGGYEQYF. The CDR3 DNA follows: TGTGCCAGCAGTTTATCGACAGGGGGCTACGAGCAGTACTTC.